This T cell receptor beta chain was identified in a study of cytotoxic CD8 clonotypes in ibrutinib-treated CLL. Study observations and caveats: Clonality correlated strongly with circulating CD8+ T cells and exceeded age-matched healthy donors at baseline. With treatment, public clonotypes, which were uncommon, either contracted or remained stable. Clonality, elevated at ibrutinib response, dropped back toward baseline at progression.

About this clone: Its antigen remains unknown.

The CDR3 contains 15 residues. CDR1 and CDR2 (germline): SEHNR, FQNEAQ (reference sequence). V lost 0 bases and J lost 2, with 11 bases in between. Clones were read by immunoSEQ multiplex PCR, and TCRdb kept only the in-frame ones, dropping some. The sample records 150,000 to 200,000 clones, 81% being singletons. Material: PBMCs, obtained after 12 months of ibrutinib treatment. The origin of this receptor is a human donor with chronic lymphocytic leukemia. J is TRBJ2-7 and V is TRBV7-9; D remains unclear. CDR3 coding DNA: TGTGCCAGCAGCTTAGCGGACGGCAGTACCTACGAGCAGTACTTC. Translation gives CASSLADGSTYEQYF.